Below, one TCR beta chain is given with its context. This entry belongs to a study of T cell clones after liver transplantation. Sorting of unstimulated PBMCs yielded separate CD3+CD4+ and CD3+CD8+ fractions. Libraries were prepared by immunoSEQ multiplex PCR; TCRdb keeps only in-frame clonotypes and omits some of them. The profile covers tens of thousands of clones, with around four fifths appearing a single time and 2.5% to 3.5% taken by the ten largest. The sample in question was CD4+ T cells from blood, obtained at the 22-month timepoint. This receptor was taken from a human patient who received a liver transplant. Some of these T cells may belong to the graft donor.

CDR3 protein: CASSRGAPDTQYF. CDR3 sequence (DNA): TGTGCCAGCAGCCGGGGGGCCCCAGATACGCAGTATTTT. The V call is TRBV5-4, the J call TRBJ2-3; TRBD2 is a possible D gene (7 bases). Trimming removed 4 bases at V and 4 bases at J, with 10 bases between. Germline assignment: CDR1 SGHNT and CDR2 YYREEE (reference sequence). This CDR3 region has 13 residues.